Shown below are 25 T cell receptor beta chains from a single sample sequenced in a study of T cell changes during pregnancy in multiple sclerosis. The assay was immunoSEQ multiplex PCR, and TCRdb's table has in-frame clones only and misses some. The table lists 100,000 or so clones, 94% of them singletons. The source material was peripheral blood, sampled after pregnancy. These receptors originate from a female donor in good health, enrolled as a control in a pregnancy study.

The J gene is TRBJ2-1, the V gene TRBV7-9; unclear D gene. Germline assignment: CDR1 SEHNR and CDR2 FQNEAQ (reference sequence). The length of the CDR3 is 17 residues. V was cut by 5 bases and J by 4 bases, with 21 bases left in between. The CDR3 DNA is TGTGCCAGCAGCCCCGCTTTTGGTGGGCTACAATACAATGAGCAGTTCTTC. Protein sequence: CASSPAFGGLQYNEQFF.

This sequence joins TRBV5-4 and TRBJ2-5, with 11 bases aligning to TRBD2. CDR1 and CDR2 (germline): SGHNT, YYREEE (reference sequence). The length of the CDR3 is 16 residues. Trimming removed 4 bases from V and 1 base from J; junction bases left unmatched: 6. The CDR3 reads CASSERTSGFQETQYF. CDR3 nucleotide sequence: TGTGCCAGCAGCGAAAGGACTAGCGGGTTCCAAGAGACCCAGTACTTC.

V is TRBV6-1 and J is TRBJ2-1, with 9 bases aligning to TRBD2. Germline CDR1 MNHNS, CDR2 SASEGT. This CDR3 has 15 residues. Trimming removed 4 bases from V and 3 bases from J; junction bases left unmatched: 4. In nucleotides, the CDR3 is TGTGCCAGCAGTGTCCTAGCGGGACACTACAATGAGCAGTTCTTC. This sequence encodes CASSVLAGHYNEQFF.

The V and J genes are TRBV6-5 and TRBJ2-7, with D tentatively TRBD1 (6 bases). The CDR3 consists of 12 residues. The V gene lost 6 bases and the J gene lost 2 bases, with 8 bases spanning the gap. The V gene's germline CDR1 is MNHEY and CDR2 SVGAGI. In DNA, the CDR3 is TGTGCCAGCAGGGGGGACACCTACGAGCAGTACTTC. Residues: CASRGDTYEQYF.

The rearrangement uses TRBV7-9 and TRBJ2-5, with a tentative D call TRBD2 (5 bases). V was pared by 5 bases and J by 4 bases, with 17 bases between. Looked up from germline, CDR1 is SEHNR and CDR2 is FQNEAQ (reference sequence). The CDR3 sequence is 15 residues long. CDR3 loop: CASSPGGGDRETQYF. The CDR3 DNA sequence: TGTGCCAGCAGCCCCGGAGGAGGAGATCGAGAGACCCAGTACTTC.

V usage is TRBV11-2 and J usage is TRBJ1-2, with D possibly matching TRBD1 (6 bases). With 1 base removed from V and 8 bases from J, the gap between germline ends came to 14 bases. This CDR3 has 14 residues. Germline V gene sequence: CDR1 SGHAT, CDR2 FQNNGV. DNA for the CDR3: TGTGCCAGCAGCTTAGTGGCCAGGGGTGGAGGCTACACCTTC. Amino acid sequence: CASSLVARGGGYTF.

The chain couples TRBV19 to TRBJ1-5; 9 bases are a match to TRBD1. J gave up 3 bases and V 5 bases, and 2 bases lay outside the gene matches. The CDR3 spans 14 residues. Germline V gives CDR1 LNHDA, CDR2 SQIVND (reference sequence). CDR3 DNA sequence: TGTGCCAGTAGTGGACAGGGGTTCAATCAGCCCCAGCATTTT. Its protein is CASSGQGFNQPQHF.

This rearrangement joins TRBV7-9 to TRBJ2-3; TRBD1 matches 9 bases. V gave up 5 bases and J gave up 0 bases; unmatched junction bases: 6. CDR1 and CDR2 from the germline V gene are SEHNR and FQNEAQ (reference sequence). This CDR3 contains 16 residues. CDR3 amino acids: CASSRVDRGSTDTQYF. As DNA, the CDR3 is TGTGCCAGCAGCCGCGTGGACAGGGGAAGCACAGATACGCAGTATTTT.

This clone was counted a single time. V and J are TRBV5-1 and TRBJ2-7, with 8 bases that match TRBD2. V trimming: 0 bases; J trimming: 5 bases; junction bases outside the gene matches: 4. The germline CDR1 and CDR2 sequences are SGHRS and YFSETQ. The CDR3 has 14 amino acids. The CDR3 DNA is TGCGCCAGCAGCTTGGGTTTGCGGGAGGACGAGCAGTACTTC. Protein product: CASSLGLREDEQYF.

The count of this clone is one. The chain links TRBV5-1 to TRBJ2-5; 7 bases agree with TRBD1. CDR3 size: 15 residues. Germline CDR1 reads SGHRS; CDR2 reads YFSETQ. Trimming at V came to 4 bases and at J to 0 bases, leaving 6 bases not matched to a gene. DNA of the CDR3: TGCGCCAGCAGCCAGGGACAGAAGAACCAAGAGACCCAGTACTTC. This encodes CASSQGQKNQETQYF.

The chain is built from TRBV19 and TRBJ2-1; TRBD2 matches at 11 bases. This CDR3 comprises 18 residues. Germline CDR1 LNHDA, CDR2 SQIVND (reference sequence). V lost 3 bases, J lost 2 bases, and 9 bases stayed unmatched. The DNA of the CDR3 is TGTGCCAGTAGTATTGGGGGAAGTAGCGGGAGGGCCTACAATGAGCAGTTCTTC. It is translated as CASSIGGSSGRAYNEQFF. The whole variable domain, remainder taken from reference TRBV19 and TRBJ2-1, is DGGITQSPKYLFRKEGQNVTLSCEQNLNHDAMYWYRQDPGQGLRLIYYSQIVNDFQKGDIAEGYSVSREKKESFPLTVTSAQKNPTAFYLCASSIGGSSGRAYNEQFFGPGTRLTVL.

V gene TRBV7-8 combines with J gene TRBJ1-1; 9 positions agree with TRBD1. Germline CDR1 reads SGHVS; CDR2 reads FQNEAQ. This CDR3 has 14 residues. Trimming removed 5 bases from V and 1 base from J; junction bases left unmatched: 2. The CDR3 coding sequence is TGTGCCAGCAGCGGACAGGGGAGGAACACTGAAGCTTTCTTT. Amino acids: CASSGQGRNTEAFF.

This sequence joins TRBV28 and TRBJ2-6; D gene unclear. Germline loops: CDR1 MDHEN, CDR2 SYDVKM. The CDR3 length is 15 residues. V was clipped by 7 bases and J by 2 bases, with 12 bases between them. The CDR3 DNA reads as TGTGCCAGCAATCCCCAGCAGGCTGGGGCCAACGTCCTGACTTTC. This codes for CASNPQQAGANVLTF.

The chain carries TRBV5-4 and TRBJ2-2, with 14 positions matching TRBD2. CDR1 is SGHNT, CDR2 YYREEE, per germline (reference sequence). V trimming: 0 bases; J trimming: 3 bases; junction bases outside the gene matches: 7. The CDR3 loop spans 19 amino acids. The CDR3 DNA reads as TGTGCCAGCAGCTTGGTGGGACTAGCGGGAGTTCGTTACACCGGGGAGCTGTTTTTT. Translation: CASSLVGLAGVRYTGELFF. Filled out from reference TRBV5-4 and TRBJ2-2, the complete variable domain reads ETGVTQSPTHLIKTRGQQVTLRCSSQSGHNTVSWYQQALGQGPQFIFQYYREEENGRGNFPPRFSGLQFPNYSSELNVNALELDDSALYLCASSLVGLAGVRYTGELFFGEGSRLTVL.

In its sample, this clone was seen once. The chain carries TRBV10-2 and TRBJ2-7; 8 nucleotides agree with TRBD1. With 4 bases clipped from V and 2 bases from J, the junction kept 7 bases outside the gene matches. The CDR3 is 15 residues long. Per germline, CDR1 WSHSY and CDR2 SAAADI. The CDR3 sequence is CASSAPGGQTYEQYF. CDR3 DNA: TGCGCCAGCAGTGCCCCAGGGGGCCAAACCTACGAGCAGTACTTC.

The chain couples TRBV28 to TRBJ2-7; 7 nucleotides align to TRBD2. In germline, CDR1 is MDHEN, CDR2 SYDVKM. The CDR3 sequence is 16 residues long. Trimming took 4 bases from V and 0 from J; bases not matched to a gene: 9. The CDR3 nucleotides read TGTGCCAGCAGTTCATGGGGGGAGGGGAGCTCCTACGAGCAGTACTTC. It codes for CASSSWGEGSSYEQYF.

V gene TRBV5-1 combines with J gene TRBJ1-2; D perhaps matches TRBD1 (5 bases). With 2 bases removed from V and 4 bases from J, the gap between germline ends came to 12 bases. This CDR3 is built from 14 residues. Germline values: CDR1 SGHRS, CDR2 YFSETQ. The CDR3 nucleotides are TGCGCCAGCAGCTTAAGGGGAAACGGCTATGGCTACACCTTC. Encoded protein: CASSLRGNGYGYTF. The full variable domain, with the rest looked up from reference TRBV5-1 and TRBJ1-2, is KAGVTQTPRYLIKTRGQQVTLSCSPISGHRSVSWYQQTPGQGLQFLFEYFSETQRNKGNFPGRFSGRQFSNSRSEMNVSTLELGDSALYLCASSLRGNGYGYTFGSGTRLTVV.

The rearrangement joins TRBV7-2 to TRBJ2-7; 9 nucleotides line up with TRBD1. With 1 base clipped from V and 7 bases from J, the junction kept 5 bases outside the gene matches. This CDR3 has 14 residues. In germline, CDR1 is SGHTA, CDR2 FQGNSA. CDR3 nucleotides: TGTGCCAGCAGCTTAGGGACAGGGGAAAGGGAGCAGTACTTC. The encoded protein is CASSLGTGEREQYF. The variable domain in full, completed from reference TRBV7-2 and TRBJ2-7, reads GAGVSQSPSNKVTEKGKDVELRCDPISGHTALYWYRQSLGQGLEFLIYFQGNSAPDKSGLPSDRFSAERTGGSVSTLTIQRTQQEDSAVYLCASSLGTGEREQYFGPGTRLTVT.

This sequence joins TRBV5-1 and TRBJ2-2; 9 nucleotides align to TRBD1. J was trimmed by 2 bases and V by 2 bases; bases with no gene match: 4. Germline V lookup: CDR1 SGHRS, CDR2 YFSETQ. This CDR3 comprises 16 residues. The CDR3 sequence is CASSLLGQGNTGELFF. CDR3 coding DNA: TGCGCCAGCAGCTTATTGGGACAGGGTAACACCGGGGAGCTGTTTTTT.

The V gene is TRBV5-1, the J gene TRBJ2-1; D might be TRBD1 (5 bases). Deletions cut 3 bases from V and 1 base from J, with 8 bases between. In germline, CDR1 is SGHRS, CDR2 YFSETQ. The CDR3 is made up of 14 amino acids. The CDR3 DNA sequence: TGCGCCAGCAGCTCCAGGGTTTCCTACAATGAGCAGTTCTTC. This gives the protein CASSSRVSYNEQFF.

The chain carries TRBV27 and TRBJ2-2, with 7 bases aligning to TRBD1. This CDR3 spans 16 amino acids. The V gene's germline CDR1 is MNHEY and CDR2 SMNVEV (reference sequence). V shed 5 bases and J 3 bases; nucleotides not matched to a gene: 9. The CDR3 spells CASSKDRVGDTGELFF. In DNA form, the CDR3 reads TGTGCCAGCAGTAAAGACAGGGTAGGAGACACCGGGGAGCTGTTTTTT.

The genes are TRBV19 and TRBJ1-1; TRBD1 is a possible D gene (6 bases). The CDR3 is 15 residues long. V gave up 4 bases and J gave up 0 bases, with 12 bases separating them. Germline CDR1 and CDR2: LNHDA and SQIVND (reference sequence). The DNA for the CDR3 is TGTGCCAGTAGTACAGGGGTCTTATTGAACACTGAAGCTTTCTTT. Amino acids: CASSTGVLLNTEAFF.

The V gene is TRBV2, the J gene TRBJ1-5, with D maybe TRBD1 (6 bases). The CDR3 spans 14 residues. The V and J ends lost 5 bases and 7 bases respectively, with 15 bases between them. The germline gives CDR1 SNHLY, CDR2 FYNNEI. CDR3 sequence: CASSLRGAGQPQHF. The CDR3 DNA follows: TGTGCCAGCAGTCTCCGGGGGGCAGGGCAGCCCCAGCATTTT.

The rearrangement joins TRBV28 to TRBJ1-2; TRBD1 is a possible D gene (5 bases). Per germline, CDR1 MDHEN and CDR2 SYDVKM. Deletions cut 1 base from V and 0 bases from J, with 9 bases between. The CDR3 consists of 15 residues. CDR3 sequence: CASSLLDTSNYGYTF. Here the CDR3 DNA reads TGTGCCAGCAGTTTATTGGACACTTCTAACTATGGCTACACCTTC.

This clone was picked up one time. The rearrangement uses TRBV6-1 and TRBJ2-7; tentatively, D is TRBD2 (5 bases). The CDR3 spans 13 residues. CDR1 is MNHNS, CDR2 SASEGT, per germline. V was trimmed by 0 bases and J by 5 bases, leaving 8 bases between them. CDR3 residues: CASSEAGEDEQYF. The CDR3 bases are TGTGCCAGCAGTGAAGCGGGAGAGGACGAGCAGTACTTC.